This TCR beta chain was identified in a study of blood T cell repertoires in COVID-19. Study summary: Italy, Spain and the United States were the sources of the convalescent and acute COVID-19 samples.

The CDR3 contains 17 residues. V gave up 0 bases and J gave up 2 bases, with 15 bases separating them. Germline V gene data show CDR1 as WNHNN and CDR2 as SYGVQD (reference sequence). TCRdb's table, derived via immunoSEQ multiplex PCR, lists solely in-frame clones and lacks some. Among 25,000 to 35,000 clones listed, around 89% were seen once. The sequenced material came from peripheral blood. This TCR was sampled from an elderly man with acute or convalescent COVID-19. The chain joins TRBV10-1 to TRBJ2-3; a possible D gene is TRBD2 (5 bases). The CDR3 reads CASSESFGNTPTDTQYF. CDR3 bases: TGCGCCAGCAGTGAGTCTTTCGGGAATACCCCCACAGATACGCAGTATTTT.